This T cell receptor beta chain was obtained from a study of T-cell memory formation after mild COVID-19 (dated by TCRdb to the early 2020s). With respect to the entire study: Most TCR sequence clusters were specific to one of the two donors. The cohort was made up of two young adult volunteers, one female and one male, who were previously healthy. T-cell clones expanding and contracting after mild COVID-19 in a couple of donors were tracked by longitudinal TCRalpha and TCRbeta repertoire sequencing.

The full study reports these points: SARS-CoV-2 specificity of the second-wave clones peaking on day 37 was not confirmed. Some responding clones were detected in pre-infection memory, which suggested that pre-existing cross-reactive memory T cells had joined the SARS-CoV-2 response. Only two mild cases were covered in the study, and larger cohorts including severe cases with pre-infection samples were considered necessary. Clones contracting from day 15 to 85 had balanced CD4/CD8 phenotypes, while a second wave expanding from day 15 to 37 was biased towards CD4+. Contracting CD4+ clones turned up mainly in the CM and EM memory subsets, whereas EMRA was where CD8+ clones were enriched.

This clonotype was found a few times. Its antigen target is currently unknown. Nothing much larger sits one base from this clone, and base qualities are not available. V lost 4 bases and J lost 5 bases, and the count of bases not matched to a germline gene is 6. The CDR3, from cysteine to phenylalanine, totals 15 residues. Of the read, only the CDR3 DNA is kept; its 45 bases are in frame from base 1. In the germline V gene, CDR1 corresponds to SGHDN and CDR2 to FVKESK. Ficoll-Paque density gradient centrifugation was used to isolate PBMCs. The run used an Illumina NovaSeq 6000. Using 5'RACE with constant-segment primers, TCRalpha and TCRbeta cDNA libraries were constructed, with sample barcodes and unique molecular identifiers added in the process. Trizol reagent was used to extract RNA from every sample. The libraries were amplified in two PCR steps, and the second step added a second sample barcode and Illumina TruSeq adapters. Libraries were sequenced on an Illumina NovaSeq with 2 x 150 bp paired-end reads. The original methods were these. Demultiplexing of reads and collapsing into UMI-guided consensus sequences were performed with migec v1.2.7. Using mixcr v2.1.11, UMI consensuses were aligned to TRA and TRB V and J templates and then assembled into clonotypes. A clonotype was counted as expanded or contracted only when both edgeR and NoisET called the clonotype significant, with the noise models trained on biological replicates. edgeR calls used a false discovery rate-adjusted p below 0.01 and a log2 fold-change threshold of 1. As an exploratory analysis of dynamics, max-normalized trajectories of the 1000 most abundant clonotypes were examined by PCA with hierarchical clustering. Separately sequenced CD4+ and CD8+ repertoires were used to assign a CD4 or CD8 phenotype to each responding clone. TCRdb cleaned the public reads at Q25 with fastp, built clones with MiXCR and kept in-frame beta chains. Each record represents a unique CDR3 protein, reported with the most common genes and DNA among its rows. Here the V and J calls rest on TCRdb's processing, not on the authors' analysis. The sample table contains more than 250,000 distinct CDR3 sequences; only one count was recorded for over 15% of them. Around 21% of the sample lies in the top ten.

Sequenced sample: PBMCs or a T cell subset sorted from them (not recorded which). The chain employs TRBV14 and TRBJ2-2; TRBD1 lines up with 8 middle nucleotides. This receptor was identified in a man between 18 and 29 years old who had mild COVID-19 (a few samples of this study predate the infection). The sample titles of this study are shuffled in the database, so cell type and time point are left out; the donor was told from shared clones. The bases read TGTGCCAGCAGCCGGGGGACAGGACGGACCGGGGAGCTGTTTTTT. It translates to CASSRGTGRTGELFF.